These 28 T cell receptor beta chains originate from one sample sequenced in a study of blood T cells in healthy people across ages. Combining a sample-barcoded 5' primer with a J-beta primer mix, a second PCR ran for roughly 7 to 12 cycles. Each CDR3 protein gets one entry after TCRdb re-called the 5' RACE reads with MiXCR. Of around 970,000 distinct CDR3 sequences listed, roughly half are singletons. The sample comprised blood. These receptors came from a woman aged 60-75 years in good health.

A single count supports this clonotype. The rearrangement joins TRBV25-1 to TRBJ2-3; 8 nucleotides agree with TRBD2. This CDR3 spans 21 amino acids. V was clipped by 4 bases and J by 2 bases; unmatched bases: 23. Germline V gives CDR1 MGHDK, CDR2 SYGVNS. The DNA for the CDR3 is TGTGCCAGCAGTGCTATAATCAGTAGCGGGAAAGTCCTTCGACACACAGATACGCAGTATTTT. Protein: CASSAIISSGKVLRHTDTQYF.

This clonotype was counted a few times. The chain combines TRBV24-1 with TRBJ2-2; possibly TRBD1 for D (5 bases). V dropped 6 bases and J dropped 0 bases, with 10 bases sitting between them. Germline V gene data show CDR1 as KGHDR and CDR2 as SFDVKD. The CDR3 has 15 residues. The CDR3 DNA reads as TGTGCCACCAGTAACGACAGACCGAACACCGGGGAGCTGTTTTTT. Residues: CATSNDRPNTGELFF.

The V and J genes are TRBV9 and TRBJ2-3; the D gene is possibly TRBD1 (6 bases). The CDR3 consists of 15 residues. The germline V and J ends were trimmed by 3 bases and 5 bases, with 16 bases remaining between them. The germline gives CDR1 SGDLS, CDR2 YYNGEE. DNA for the CDR3: TGTGCCAGCAGCGGGATGGGCCTAGGGGGAGATACGCAGTATTTT. Translating gives CASSGMGLGGDTQYF.

V usage is TRBV24-1 and J usage is TRBJ2-5; 7 bases are shared with TRBD1. After removal of 4 bases from V and 2 bases from J, the junction contained 12 bases not matched to a gene. CDR3 size: 17 residues. Per germline, CDR1 KGHDR and CDR2 SFDVKD. The CDR3 DNA reads as TGTGCCACCAGTGACTCCTTATGGGGGACAGCTCAAGAGACCCAGTACTTC. Translated: CATSDSLWGTAQETQYF.

This clonotype has just a few counts. One base away lies a much larger clone, so this may be a sequencing read error. The genes are TRBV27 and TRBJ2-7; no firm D call. This CDR3 region has 11 residues. Looked up from germline, CDR1 is MNHEY and CDR2 is SMNVEV (reference sequence). Trimming cost V 5 bases and J 2 bases, with 4 bases left between them. The CDR3 region is CASSIAYEQYF. For the CDR3, the DNA is TGTGCCAGCAGTATCGCCTACGAGCAGTACTTC.

The genes are TRBV28 and TRBJ1-5, with D possibly TRBD1 on 6 matching bases. Germline V gives CDR1 MDHEN, CDR2 SYDVKM. This CDR3 has 14 amino acids. Deletions cut 6 bases from V and 6 bases from J, with 15 bases between. The CDR3 coding sequence is TGTGCCAGCAGCCCGGACAGAACCGTTCAGCCCCAGCATTTT. This gives the protein CASSPDRTVQPQHF. Filled out from reference TRBV28 and TRBJ1-5, the complete variable domain reads DVKVTQSSRYLVKRTGEKVFLECVQDMDHENMFWYRQDPGLGLRLIYFSYDVKMKEKGDIPEGYSVSREKKERFSLILESASTNQTSMYLCASSPDRTVQPQHFGDGTRLSIL.

This clonotype was observed a single time. The V and J genes are TRBV5-1 and TRBJ2-7; D is unresolved. Gene TRBJ2-5 matches the end of the DNA better, so the J call may be wrong. The germline gives CDR1 SGHRS, CDR2 YFSETQ. The CDR3 has 13 residues. The CDR3 bases are TGCGCCAGCAGCTCGACCACGGCAGAGACCCAGTACTTC. The encoded protein is CASSSTTAETQYF.

CDR3 DNA: TGTGCCAGCAGTTTAGCGCAAGGGGATGGCGGCTACACCTTC. This sequence encodes CASSLAQGDGGYTF. This chain uses TRBV12-3 or TRBV12-4 with TRBJ1-2; TRBD1 might be the D (5 bases). The CDR3 extends over 14 amino acids. Trimming removed 0 bases at V and 8 bases at J, with 13 bases between.

This rearrangement joins TRBV7-9 to TRBJ1-2, with 7 bases identical to TRBD1. This CDR3 is 12 amino acids long. Trimming at V came to 5 bases and at J to 8 bases, leaving 5 bases not matched to a gene. CDR1 is SEHNR, CDR2 FQNEAQ, per germline (reference sequence). The CDR3 DNA is TGTGCCAGCAGCACGGGGACAGTCGGCTACACCTTC. Its translation is CASSTGTVGYTF.

This chain joins TRBV9 and TRBJ2-3; 11 bases align to TRBD2. V shed 5 bases and J 2 bases; nucleotides not matched to a gene: 7. Germline CDR1 reads SGDLS; CDR2 reads YYNGEE. The CDR3 sequence is 16 residues long. The CDR3 region is CASSLTGLAVTDTQYF. The CDR3 bases are TGTGCCAGCAGTCTAACGGGACTAGCGGTCACAGATACGCAGTATTTT.

The chain is built from TRBV20-1 and TRBJ2-7, with a possible D match to TRBD2 (6 bases). With the DNA end fitting TRBJ2-5 better, the J assignment may be wrong. Per germline, CDR1 DFQATT and CDR2 SNEGSKA (reference sequence). CDR3 length equals 13 residues. CDR3 DNA: TGCAGTGCTCCCGGTGTGGGGGGAGAGACCCAGTACTTC. This encodes CSAPGVGGETQYF.

This clonotype was counted only a few times. The V and J genes are TRBV18 and TRBJ2-5, with 12 bases fitting TRBD2. V lost 3 bases to trimming and J lost 11 bases; unmatched junction nucleotides: 13. Germline V gene sequence: CDR1 KGHSH, CDR2 LQKENI. This CDR3 comprises 16 residues. The CDR3 DNA follows: TGTGCCAGCTCACCCCCGACTAGCGGGGGCGGAAATGAGCAGTACTTC. Translated, it gives CASSPPTSGGGNEQYF.

This clonotype was seen a handful of times. CDR3: CAIVAEPRYEQYF. CDR3 nucleotides: TGTGCCATCGTAGCGGAACCGAGGTACGAGCAGTACTTC. V is TRBV10-3 and J is TRBJ2-7; tentative D call: TRBD2 (6 bases). The CDR3 totals 13 residues. CDR1 and CDR2 from the germline V gene are ENHRY and SYGVKD. The V and J ends lost 8 bases and 4 bases respectively, with 15 bases between them.

The chain couples TRBV7-2 to TRBJ2-3; D perhaps matches TRBD2 (6 bases). The CDR3 has 16 residues. V dropped 5 bases and J dropped 1 base, with 16 bases sitting between them. Germline V gene sequence: CDR1 SGHTA, CDR2 FQGNSA. This CDR3 reads CASSGGIAPRTDTQYF. In DNA, the CDR3 is TGTGCCAGCAGCGGGGGGATAGCGCCCCGCACAGATACGCAGTATTTT. The full variable domain, in which reference TRBV7-2 and TRBJ2-3 provide the parts outside the CDR3, is GAGVSQSPSNKVTEKGKDVELRCDPISGHTALYWYRQSLGQGLEFLIYFQGNSAPDKSGLPSDRFSAERTGGSVSTLTIQRTQQEDSAVYLCASSGGIAPRTDTQYFGPGTRLTVL.

The V call is TRBV5-1, the J call TRBJ2-1, with TRBD2 identical over 12 bases. Germline V gene sequence: CDR1 SGHRS, CDR2 YFSETQ. This CDR3 contains 17 residues. J was trimmed by 3 bases and V by 0 bases; bases with no gene match: 4. The CDR3: CASSLAASGGGYNEQFF. The CDR3 bases are TGCGCCAGCAGCTTGGCAGCTAGCGGGGGGGGCTACAATGAGCAGTTCTTC.

V and J are TRBV28 and TRBJ2-7; D unresolved. CDR3 length: 14 residues. Trimming pared 6 bases from V and 6 bases from J, leaving 18 bases between. CDR1 MDHEN and CDR2 SYDVKM come from the germline V gene. CDR3 sequence: CASSPLPSLGEQYF. The CDR3 region has the DNA TGTGCCAGCAGCCCCTTACCGAGCCTAGGCGAGCAGTACTTC.

V gene TRBV12-3 or TRBV12-4 combines with J gene TRBJ2-5, with 7 nucleotides matching TRBD2. CDR3 size: 13 residues. The V and J ends lost 4 bases and 2 bases, in that order; junction bases with no gene match: 1. The CDR3 sequence is CASSWTRQETQYF. In DNA, the CDR3 is TGTGCCAGCAGTTGGACTAGGCAAGAGACCCAGTACTTC.

This chain connects TRBV5-5 to TRBJ1-4; 8 bases line up with TRBD1. The V segment lost 3 bases and the J segment 4 bases; nucleotides outside the gene matches: 5. The germline V gene encodes CDR1 SGHKS and CDR2 YYEKEE (reference sequence). This CDR3 comprises 15 residues. CDR3 protein: CASSSWTGNNEKLFF. The CDR3 bases are TGTGCCAGCAGCTCATGGACAGGGAATAATGAAAAACTGTTTTTT.

This chain connects TRBV20-1 to TRBJ2-1; TRBD2 matches at 11 bases. Trimming took 0 bases from V and 3 from J; bases not matched to a gene: 10. CDR1 and CDR2 (germline): DFQATT, SNEGSKA (reference sequence). CDR3 length: 18 amino acids. The CDR3 DNA sequence: TGCAGTGCTAGAGATAGGTATAGGGGACTAGCGGTCTACAATGAGCAGTTCTTC. This encodes CSARDRYRGLAVYNEQFF.

The genes are TRBV12-3 or TRBV12-4 and TRBJ2-5; no reliable D call. The ends were cut back, 1 base at V and 0 bases at J, with 6 bases in the middle. The CDR3 length is 14 residues. The chain's CDR3 is CASSLETNQETQYF. The CDR3 nucleotides read TGTGCCAGCAGTTTAGAAACTAACCAAGAGACCCAGTACTTC.

The chain joins TRBV6-6 to TRBJ2-1, with 10 bases that match TRBD2. CDR1 is MNHNY, CDR2 SVGAGI, per germline (reference sequence). The CDR3 covers 12 residues. J was trimmed by 10 bases and V by 5 bases; bases with no gene match: 2. The CDR3 region is CASSVGLAEQFF. Written as DNA, the CDR3 is TGTGCCAGCAGTGTGGGACTAGCGGAGCAGTTCTTC.

This chain connects TRBV5-5 to TRBJ2-5, with 10 bases that match TRBD2. The CDR3 length is 17 residues. The V and J ends lost 0 bases and 4 bases, in that order; junction bases with no gene match: 9. Germline CDR1 and CDR2: SGHKS and YYEKEE (reference sequence). In nucleotides, the CDR3 is TGTGCCAGCAGCTTGGCTCTAGCGGGAGTGAGGAGAGAGACCCAGTACTTC. Translation: CASSLALAGVRRETQYF.

This clonotype was found a few times. This chain joins TRBV4-1 and TRBJ1-6; D remains ambiguous. The CDR3 consists of 16 residues. Trimming shortened V by 0 bases and J by 7 bases, and 13 bases separated the two germline ends. Per germline, CDR1 MGHRA and CDR2 YSYEKL. CDR3 in DNA: TGCGCCAGCAGCCAAGATATAGACCAGACGAATTCACCCCTCCACTTT. Translated, it gives CASSQDIDQTNSPLHF.

Concerning this clonotype itself: A read error may explain this, as a much larger clone is one base away. The CDR3 sequence is CAIGEETQYF. The CDR3 DNA follows: TGTGCCATCGGAGAAGAGACCCAGTACTTC. The chain combines TRBV10-3 with TRBJ2-5; D is ambiguous. There are 10 residues in the CDR3. Germline CDR1 is ENHRY and CDR2 is SYGVKD. V was shortened by 8 bases and J by 3 bases, with 4 bases between the two germline ends.

This clonotype was detected once. The V call is TRBV29-1, the J call TRBJ1-1; D possibly corresponds to TRBD1 (5 bases). Germline V lookup: CDR1 SQVTM, CDR2 ANQGSEA. The CDR3 consists of 13 residues. Trimming took off 4 bases at V and 11 bases at J, with 20 bases between the two ends. CDR3 DNA sequence: TGCAGCGTTGCATCACAGGAGGACGGACGGGCTTTCTTT. This gives the protein CSVASQEDGRAFF.

This clonotype has only one observation. CDR3 nucleotides: TGTGCCAGCAGCTCCGAGGGGAAGGGACCCTACGAGCAGTACTTC. Translated, it gives CASSSEGKGPYEQYF. This sequence joins TRBV28 and TRBJ2-7; perhaps D is TRBD1 or TRBD2 (5 bases each). CDR1 and CDR2 from the germline V gene are MDHEN and SYDVKM. Trimming left V 6 bases short and J 2 bases short, with 17 bases between. The CDR3 runs to 15 residues.

This clonotype was counted only a few times. The V gene is TRBV20-1, the J gene TRBJ2-3, with TRBD2 matching over 11 bases. CDR3 length equals 14 residues. V was pared by 3 bases and J by 6 bases, with 5 bases of the junction left unmatched. Germline assignment: CDR1 DFQATT and CDR2 SNEGSKA (reference sequence). The CDR3 region has the DNA TGCAGTGCTAGTCCTAGCGGGAGGCGGGATACGCAGTATTTT. This codes for CSASPSGRRDTQYF.

The table lists this clonotype with a few counts. The chain joins TRBV18 to TRBJ2-1; weak D call: TRBD2 (5 bases). CDR3 length equals 16 residues. Trimming took off 3 bases at V and 5 bases at J, with 17 bases between the two ends. Germline V gene data show CDR1 as KGHSH and CDR2 as LQKENI. The CDR3 sequence: CASSPPGGGSHNEQFF. CDR3 nucleotide sequence: TGTGCCAGCTCACCGCCGGGCGGCGGGTCCCACAATGAGCAGTTCTTC.